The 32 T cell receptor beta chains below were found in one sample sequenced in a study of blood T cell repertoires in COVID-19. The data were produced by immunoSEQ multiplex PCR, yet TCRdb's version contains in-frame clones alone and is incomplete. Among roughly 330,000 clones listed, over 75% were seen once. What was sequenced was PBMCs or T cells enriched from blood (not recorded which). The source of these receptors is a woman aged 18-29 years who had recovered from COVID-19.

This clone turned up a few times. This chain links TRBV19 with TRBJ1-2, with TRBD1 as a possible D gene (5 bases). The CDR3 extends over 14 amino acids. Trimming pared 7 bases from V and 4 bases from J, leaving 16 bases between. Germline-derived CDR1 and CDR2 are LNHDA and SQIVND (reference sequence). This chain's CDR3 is CASKDAGSFYGYTF. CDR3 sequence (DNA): TGTGCCAGTAAAGACGCAGGGTCCTTCTATGGCTACACCTTC.

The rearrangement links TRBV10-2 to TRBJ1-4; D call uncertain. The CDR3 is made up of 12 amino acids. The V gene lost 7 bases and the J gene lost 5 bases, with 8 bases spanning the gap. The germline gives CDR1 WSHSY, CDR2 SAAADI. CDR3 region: CASTYGNEKLFF. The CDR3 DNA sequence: TGCGCCAGCACCTACGGGAATGAAAAACTGTTTTTT.

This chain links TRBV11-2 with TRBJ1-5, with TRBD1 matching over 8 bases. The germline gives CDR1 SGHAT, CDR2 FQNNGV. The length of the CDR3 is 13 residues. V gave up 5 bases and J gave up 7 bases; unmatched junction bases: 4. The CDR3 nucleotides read TGTGCCAGCAGCCTACAGGGGGACCAGCCCCAGCATTTT. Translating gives CASSLQGDQPQHF. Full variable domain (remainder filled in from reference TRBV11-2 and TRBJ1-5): EAGVAQSPRYKIIEKRQSVAFWCNPISGHATLYWYQQILGQGPKLLIQFQNNGVVDDSQLPKDRFSAERLKGVDSTLKIQPAKLEDSAVYLCASSLQGDQPQHFGDGTRLSIL.

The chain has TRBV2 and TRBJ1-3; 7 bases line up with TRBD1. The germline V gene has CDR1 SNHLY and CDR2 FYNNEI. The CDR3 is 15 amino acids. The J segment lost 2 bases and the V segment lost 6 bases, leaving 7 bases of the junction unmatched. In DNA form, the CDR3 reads TGTGCCAGCAGCGTAGGGACAGTTACTGGAAACACCATATATTTT. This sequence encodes CASSVGTVTGNTIYF.

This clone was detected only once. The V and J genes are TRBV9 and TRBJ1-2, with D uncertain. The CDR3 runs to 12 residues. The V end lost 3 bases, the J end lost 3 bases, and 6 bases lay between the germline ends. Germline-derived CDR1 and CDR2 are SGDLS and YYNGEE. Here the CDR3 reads CASSARDYGYTF. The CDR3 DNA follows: TGTGCCAGCAGCGCGCGGGACTATGGCTACACCTTC.

DNA for the CDR3: TGTGCCTGGGCGAACCAGCAAGCGGAGAATTCACCCCTCCACTTT. Encoded protein: CAWANQQAENSPLHF. V usage is TRBV30 and J usage is TRBJ1-6, with D unresolved. V lost 5 bases and J lost 7, with 18 bases in between. Germline-derived CDR1 and CDR2 are GTSNPN and SVGIG (reference sequence). The length of the CDR3 is 15 residues. Complete variable domain (other parts from reference TRBV30 and TRBJ1-6): SQTIHQWPATLVQPVGSPLSLECTVEGTSNPNLYWYRQAAGRGLQLLFYSVGIGQISSEVPQNLSASRPQDRQFILSSKKLLLSDSGFYLCAWANQQAENSPLHFGNGTRLTVT.

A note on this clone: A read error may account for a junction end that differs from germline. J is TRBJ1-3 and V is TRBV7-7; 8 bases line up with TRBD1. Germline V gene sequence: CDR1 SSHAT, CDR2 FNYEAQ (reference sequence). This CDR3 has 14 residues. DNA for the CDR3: TGTGCTAGCAGCTTACAGGGGGCTGGAAACACCATATATTTT. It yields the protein CASSLQGAGNTIYF.

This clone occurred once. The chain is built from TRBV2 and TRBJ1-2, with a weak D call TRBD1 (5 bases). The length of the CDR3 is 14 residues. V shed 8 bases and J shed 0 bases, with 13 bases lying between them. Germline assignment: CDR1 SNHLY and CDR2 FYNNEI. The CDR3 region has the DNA TGTGCCAGCTCCTGGGACTCAGCTAACTATGGCTACACCTTC. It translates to CASSWDSANYGYTF.

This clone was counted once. The CDR3 DNA reads as TGTGCCAGCAGTTTCGGGATTACGAACACCGGGGAGCTGTTTTTT. Its protein product is CASSFGITNTGELFF. The gene calls are TRBV27 and TRBJ2-2; a possible D gene is TRBD2 (5 bases). The length of the CDR3 is 15 residues. V lost 3 bases and J 0 bases, leaving 8 bases between the germline ends. Germline CDR1 and CDR2: MNHEY and SMNVEV (reference sequence).

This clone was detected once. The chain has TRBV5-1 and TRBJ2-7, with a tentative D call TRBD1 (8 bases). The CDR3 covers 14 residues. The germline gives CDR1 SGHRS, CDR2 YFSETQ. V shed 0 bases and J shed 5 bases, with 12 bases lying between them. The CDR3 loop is CASSLGQGRDEQYF. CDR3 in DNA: TGCGCCAGCAGCTTGGGACAGGGGAGGGACGAGCAGTACTTC.

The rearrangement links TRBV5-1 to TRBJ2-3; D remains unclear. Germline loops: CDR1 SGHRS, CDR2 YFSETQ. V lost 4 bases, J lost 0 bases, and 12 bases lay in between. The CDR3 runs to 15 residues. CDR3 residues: CASSPRFTSTDTQYF. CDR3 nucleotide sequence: TGCGCCAGCAGCCCGCGATTTACTAGCACAGATACGCAGTATTTT.

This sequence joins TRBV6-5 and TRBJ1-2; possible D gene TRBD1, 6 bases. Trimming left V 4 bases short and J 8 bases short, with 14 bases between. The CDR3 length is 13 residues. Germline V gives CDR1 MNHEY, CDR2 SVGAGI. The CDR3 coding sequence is TGTGCCAGCAGTTCGTTTCCAGGGGACGGCTACACCTTC. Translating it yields CASSSFPGDGYTF.

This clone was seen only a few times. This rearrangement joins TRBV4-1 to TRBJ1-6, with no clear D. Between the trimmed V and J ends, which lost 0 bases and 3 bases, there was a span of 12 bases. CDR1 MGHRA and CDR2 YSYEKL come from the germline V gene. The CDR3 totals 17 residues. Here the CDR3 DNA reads TGCGCCAGCAGCCAAGATTTCCCCCCAGACTATAATTCACCCCTCCACTTT. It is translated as CASSQDFPPDYNSPLHF.

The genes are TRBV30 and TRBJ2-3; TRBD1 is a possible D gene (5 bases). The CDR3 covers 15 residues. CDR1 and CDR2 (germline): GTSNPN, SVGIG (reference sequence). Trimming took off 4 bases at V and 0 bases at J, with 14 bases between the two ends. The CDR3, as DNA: TGTGCCTGGATCCTGGAAGGGGTTAGCACAGATACGCAGTATTTT. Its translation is CAWILEGVSTDTQYF. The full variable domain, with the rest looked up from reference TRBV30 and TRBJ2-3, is SQTIHQWPATLVQPVGSPLSLECTVEGTSNPNLYWYRQAAGRGLQLLFYSVGIGQISSEVPQNLSASRPQDRQFILSSKKLLLSDSGFYLCAWILEGVSTDTQYFGPGTRLTVL.

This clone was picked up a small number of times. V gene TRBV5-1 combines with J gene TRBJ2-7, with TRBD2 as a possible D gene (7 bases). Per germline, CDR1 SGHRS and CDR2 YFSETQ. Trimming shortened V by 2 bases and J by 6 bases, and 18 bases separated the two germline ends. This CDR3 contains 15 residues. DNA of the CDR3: TGCGCCAGCAGCTTAGGGGGACTATTGAGTGGCGAGCAGTACTTC. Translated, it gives CASSLGGLLSGEQYF.

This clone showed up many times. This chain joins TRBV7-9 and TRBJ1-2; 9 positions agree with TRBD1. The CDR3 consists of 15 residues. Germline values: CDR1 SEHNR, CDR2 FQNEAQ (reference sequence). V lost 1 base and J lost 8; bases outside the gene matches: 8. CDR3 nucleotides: TGTGCCAGCAGCTTAGATTGGGACAGGGTGTACGGCTACACCTTC. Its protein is CASSLDWDRVYGYTF.

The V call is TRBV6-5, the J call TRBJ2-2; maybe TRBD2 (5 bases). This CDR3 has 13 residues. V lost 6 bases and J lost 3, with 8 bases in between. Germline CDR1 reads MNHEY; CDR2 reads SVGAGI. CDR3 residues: CASSGSDTGELFF. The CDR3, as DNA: TGTGCCAGCAGCGGTAGCGACACCGGGGAGCTGTTTTTT.

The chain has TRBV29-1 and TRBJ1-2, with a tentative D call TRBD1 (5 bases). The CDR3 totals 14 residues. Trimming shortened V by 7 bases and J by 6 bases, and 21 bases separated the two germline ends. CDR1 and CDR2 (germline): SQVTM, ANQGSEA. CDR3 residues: CSALDSLWVDGYTF. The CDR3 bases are TGCAGCGCCCTCGACAGTCTCTGGGTAGATGGCTACACCTTC. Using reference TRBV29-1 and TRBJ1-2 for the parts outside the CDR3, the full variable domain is SAVISQKPSRDICQRGTSLTIQCQVDSQVTMMFWYRQQPGQSLTLIATANQGSEATYESGFVIDKFPISRPNLTFSTLTVSNMSPEDSSIYLCSALDSLWVDGYTFGSGTRLTVV.

This CDR3 is CASSIGTSGPLGKNIQYF. The CDR3 DNA sequence: TGTGCCAGCAGCATAGGGACTAGCGGCCCTTTGGGCAAAAACATTCAGTACTTC. The rearrangement links TRBV3-1 (or the pseudogene TRBV3-2) to TRBJ2-4; TRBD2 aligns across 11 bases. The CDR3 spans 18 residues. With 5 bases clipped from V and 3 bases from J, the junction kept 12 bases outside the gene matches. The V gene's germline CDR1 is LGHDT and CDR2 YNNKEL (reference sequence).

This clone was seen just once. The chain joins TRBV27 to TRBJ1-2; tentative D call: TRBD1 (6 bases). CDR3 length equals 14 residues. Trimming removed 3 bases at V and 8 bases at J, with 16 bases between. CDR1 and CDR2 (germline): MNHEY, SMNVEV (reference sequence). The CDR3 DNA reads TGTGCCAGCAGTTTTCAGGGGAAGGGAAGCGGCTACACCTTC. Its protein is CASSFQGKGSGYTF.

Here the CDR3 reads CASSPLGDSNQPQHF. In DNA form, the CDR3 reads TGTGCCAGCAGCCCGCTAGGCGATAGCAATCAGCCCCAGCATTTT. The V and J genes are TRBV7-9 and TRBJ1-5; D is uncertain. V shed 5 bases and J shed 0 bases, with 11 bases lying between them. This CDR3 comprises 15 residues. The germline V gene has CDR1 SEHNR and CDR2 FQNEAQ (reference sequence).

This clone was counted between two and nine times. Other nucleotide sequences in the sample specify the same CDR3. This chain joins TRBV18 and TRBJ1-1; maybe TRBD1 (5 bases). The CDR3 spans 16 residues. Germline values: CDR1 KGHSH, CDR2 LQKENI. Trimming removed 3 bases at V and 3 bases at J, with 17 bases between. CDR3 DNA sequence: TGTGCCAGCTCACCGGGGCAAGGTGCCCTCGACACTGAAGCTTTCTTT. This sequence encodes CASSPGQGALDTEAFF. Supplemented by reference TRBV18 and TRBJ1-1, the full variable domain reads NAGVMQNPRHLVRRRGQEARLRCSPMKGHSHVYWYRQLPEEGLKFMVYLQKENIIDESGMPKERFSAEFPKEGPSILRIQQVVRGDSAAYFCASSPGQGALDTEAFFGQGTRLTVV.

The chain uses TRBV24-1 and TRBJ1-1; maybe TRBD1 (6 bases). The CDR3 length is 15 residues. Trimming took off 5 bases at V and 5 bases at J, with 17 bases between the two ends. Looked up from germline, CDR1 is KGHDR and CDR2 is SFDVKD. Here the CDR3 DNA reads TGTGCCACCAGTGGCTCACAGGGCGGAGGAACTGAAGCTTTCTTT. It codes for CATSGSQGGGTEAFF.

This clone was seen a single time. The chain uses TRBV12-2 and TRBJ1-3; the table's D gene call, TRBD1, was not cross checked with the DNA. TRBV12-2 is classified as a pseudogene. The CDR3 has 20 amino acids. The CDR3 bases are TGTGCAAGTCGCTTCCCCGGGACAGGGGTCCCTTCCCTCTCTGGAAACACCATATATTTT. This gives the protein CASRFPGTGVPSLSGNTIYF.

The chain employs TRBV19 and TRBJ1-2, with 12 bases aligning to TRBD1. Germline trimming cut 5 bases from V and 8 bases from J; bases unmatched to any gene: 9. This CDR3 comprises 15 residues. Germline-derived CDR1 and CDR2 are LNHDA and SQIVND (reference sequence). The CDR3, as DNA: TGTGCCAGTAGTGTTTCGGGACAGGGGGCTTGGGGCTACACCTTC. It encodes CASSVSGQGAWGYTF.

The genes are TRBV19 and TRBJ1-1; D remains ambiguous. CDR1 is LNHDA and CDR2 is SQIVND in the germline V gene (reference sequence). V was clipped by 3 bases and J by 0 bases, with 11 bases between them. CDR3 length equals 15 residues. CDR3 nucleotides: TGTGCCAGTAGTATGTCAGAGGGATTGAACACTGAAGCTTTCTTT. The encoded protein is CASSMSEGLNTEAFF.

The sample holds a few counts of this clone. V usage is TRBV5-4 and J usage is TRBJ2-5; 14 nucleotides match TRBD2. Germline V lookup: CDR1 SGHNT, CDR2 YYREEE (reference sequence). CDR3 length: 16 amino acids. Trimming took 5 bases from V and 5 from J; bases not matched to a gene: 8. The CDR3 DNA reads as TGTGCCAGCAGGCACGGGGGGACTAGCGGGAGCGAGACCCAGTACTTC. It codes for CASRHGGTSGSETQYF.

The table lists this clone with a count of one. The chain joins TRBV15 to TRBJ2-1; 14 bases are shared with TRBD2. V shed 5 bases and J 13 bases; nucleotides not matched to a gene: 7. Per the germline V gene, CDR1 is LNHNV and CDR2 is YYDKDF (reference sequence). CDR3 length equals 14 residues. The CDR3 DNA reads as TGTGCCACCAGCTGGCGGACTAGCGGGGGGCCCCAGTTCTTC. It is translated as CATSWRTSGGPQFF.

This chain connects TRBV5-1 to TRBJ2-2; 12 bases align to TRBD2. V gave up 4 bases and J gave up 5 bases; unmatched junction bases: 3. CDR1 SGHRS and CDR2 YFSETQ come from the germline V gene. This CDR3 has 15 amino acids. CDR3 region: CASSAGTSGTGELFF. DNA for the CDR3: TGCGCCAGCAGCGCCGGGACTAGCGGGACCGGGGAGCTGTTTTTT.

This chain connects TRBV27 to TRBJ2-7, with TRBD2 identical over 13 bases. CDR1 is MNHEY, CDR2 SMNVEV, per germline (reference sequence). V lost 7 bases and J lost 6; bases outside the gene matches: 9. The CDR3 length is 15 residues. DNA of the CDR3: TGTGCCAGCACCGGACTAGCGGGAGTAGTTGGCGAGCAGTACTTC. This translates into CASTGLAGVVGEQYF.

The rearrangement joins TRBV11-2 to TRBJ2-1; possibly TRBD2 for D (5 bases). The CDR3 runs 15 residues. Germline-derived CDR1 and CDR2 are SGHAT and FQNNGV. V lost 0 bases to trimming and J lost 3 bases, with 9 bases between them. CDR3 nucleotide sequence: TGTGCCAGCAGCTTAGATCGACGGGACTACAATGAGCAGTTCTTC. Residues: CASSLDRRDYNEQFF.

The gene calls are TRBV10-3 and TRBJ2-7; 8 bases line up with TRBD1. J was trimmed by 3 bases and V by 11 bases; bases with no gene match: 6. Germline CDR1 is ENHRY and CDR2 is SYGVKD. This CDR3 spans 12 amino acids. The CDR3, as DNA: TGTGCCGTTCAGGGGGCTGGCTACGAGCAGTACTTC. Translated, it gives CAVQGAGYEQYF.